This T cell receptor (beta chain) was sequenced in a study of blood T cell repertoires in COVID-19. About the research overall: Samples came from the United States, Italy and Spain, spanning acute and convalescent COVID-19.

The V gene end was trimmed by 8 bases and the J gene end by 8 bases; junction bases not matched to a gene: 3. The CDR3 covers 11 residues. Germline CDR1 is ENHRY and CDR2 is SYGVKD. A PCR-confirmed or clinician-diagnosed COVID-19 case had contacted exposed participants within 2 weeks of entry. In the study's own analysis: Amplification of reference gene primers provided the estimated nucleated cell counts. The repertoire was sequenced with immunoSEQ multiplex PCR; TCRdb's copy has only in-frame clones and lacks some. V and J calls and clone size are copied from that table; D and trimming were computed from the DNA. The sample shows around 270,000 clones, about 87% of them seen only once.

The chain combines TRBV10-3 with TRBJ2-1; TRBD2 aligns across 7 bases. Sequenced input: PBMCs or T cells enriched from blood (not recorded which). The TCR comes from a woman between 40 and 50 years old who had been exposed to COVID-19. CDR3 sequence reads: CAILRGDEQFF. The DNA of the CDR3 is TGTGCCATCCTACGGGGGGATGAGCAGTTCTTC.